This TCR beta chain was sequenced in a study of blood T cell repertoires in COVID-19. Turning to the study itself: COVID-19 samples, acute and convalescent, were from the United States, Italy and Spain. PBMCs, B-cell-depleted T cells, or T cells provided the cDNA or gDNA that made up the material.

Measured with immunoSEQ multiplex PCR; TCRdb has only the in-frame clones, and not every one. The repertoire holds some 180,000 clones, with more than 75% as singletons. The germline CDR1 and CDR2 sequences are MDHEN and SYDVKM. V shed 5 bases and J shed 1 base, with 11 bases lying between them. The CDR3 has 14 amino acids. The chain links TRBV28 to TRBJ1-1; perhaps TRBD1 as D (6 bases). This receptor was taken from a middle-aged man with active or convalescent COVID-19. The sample comprised peripheral blood. In nucleotides, the CDR3 is TGTGCCAGCAGTAGCACAGGGAGGAACACTGAAGCTTTCTTT. This encodes CASSSTGRNTEAFF.